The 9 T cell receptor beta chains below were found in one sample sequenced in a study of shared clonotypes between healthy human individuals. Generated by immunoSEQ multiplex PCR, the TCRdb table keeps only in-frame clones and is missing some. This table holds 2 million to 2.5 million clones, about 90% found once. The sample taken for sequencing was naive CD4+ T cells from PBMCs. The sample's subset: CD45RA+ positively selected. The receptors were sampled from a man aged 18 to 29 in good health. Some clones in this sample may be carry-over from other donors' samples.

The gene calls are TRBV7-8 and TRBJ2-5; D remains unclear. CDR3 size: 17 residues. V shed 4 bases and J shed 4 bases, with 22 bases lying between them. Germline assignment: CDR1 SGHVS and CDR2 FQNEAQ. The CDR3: CASSSEARPSHGETQYF. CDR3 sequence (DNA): TGTGCCAGCAGCTCCGAGGCGAGGCCCTCACACGGAGAGACCCAGTACTTC.

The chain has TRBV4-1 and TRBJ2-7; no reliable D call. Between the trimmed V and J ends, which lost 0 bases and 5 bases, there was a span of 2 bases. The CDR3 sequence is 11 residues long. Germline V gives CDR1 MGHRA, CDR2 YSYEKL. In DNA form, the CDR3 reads TGCGCCAGCAGCCAAGACCACGAGCAGTACTTC. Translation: CASSQDHEQYF.

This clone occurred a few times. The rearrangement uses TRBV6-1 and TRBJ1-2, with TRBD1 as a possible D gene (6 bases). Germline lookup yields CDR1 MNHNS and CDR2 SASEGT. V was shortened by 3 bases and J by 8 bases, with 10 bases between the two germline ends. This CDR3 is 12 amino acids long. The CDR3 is CASSEGAGGYTF. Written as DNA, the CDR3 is TGTGCCAGCAGTGAGGGGGCTGGCGGCTACACCTTC.

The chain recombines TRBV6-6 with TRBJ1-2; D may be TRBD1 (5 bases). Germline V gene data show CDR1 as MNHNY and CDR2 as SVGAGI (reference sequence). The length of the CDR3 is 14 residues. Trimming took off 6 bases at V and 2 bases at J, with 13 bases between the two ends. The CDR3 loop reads CASRDSGYNYGYTF. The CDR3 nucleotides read TGTGCCAGCAGGGACTCAGGGTACAACTATGGCTACACCTTC.

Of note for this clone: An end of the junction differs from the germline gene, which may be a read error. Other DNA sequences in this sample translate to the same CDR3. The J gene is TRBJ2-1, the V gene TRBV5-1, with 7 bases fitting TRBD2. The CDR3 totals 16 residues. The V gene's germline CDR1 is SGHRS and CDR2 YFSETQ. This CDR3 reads CASSLSPGGSYNEQFF. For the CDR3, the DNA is TGCGCCAGTAGCTTGTCTCCGGGAGGCTCCTACAATGAGCAGTTCTTC.

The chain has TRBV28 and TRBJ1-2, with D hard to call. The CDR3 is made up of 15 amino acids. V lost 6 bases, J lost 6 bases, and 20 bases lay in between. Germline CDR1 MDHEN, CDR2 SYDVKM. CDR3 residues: CASSLPFPWRNGYTF. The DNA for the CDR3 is TGTGCCAGCAGCCTCCCCTTTCCTTGGAGGAATGGCTACACCTTC.

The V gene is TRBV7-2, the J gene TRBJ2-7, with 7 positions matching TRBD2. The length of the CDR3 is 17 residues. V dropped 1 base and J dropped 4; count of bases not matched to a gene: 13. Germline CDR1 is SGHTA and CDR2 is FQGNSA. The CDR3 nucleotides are TGTGCCAGCAGCTTAGGTGGAGGGGCGGGAGCAGGGTACGAGCAGTACTTC. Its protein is CASSLGGGAGAGYEQYF.

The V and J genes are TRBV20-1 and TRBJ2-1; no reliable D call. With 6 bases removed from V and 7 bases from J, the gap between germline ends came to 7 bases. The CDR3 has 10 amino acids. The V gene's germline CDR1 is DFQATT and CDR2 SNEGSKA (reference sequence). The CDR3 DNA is TGCAGTGCCTACCGAAATGAGCAGTTCTTC. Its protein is CSAYRNEQFF.

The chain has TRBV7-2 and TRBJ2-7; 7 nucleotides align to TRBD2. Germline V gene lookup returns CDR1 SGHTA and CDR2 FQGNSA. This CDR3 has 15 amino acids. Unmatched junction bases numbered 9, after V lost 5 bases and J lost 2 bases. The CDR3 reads CASSPGGGIAYEQYF. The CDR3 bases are TGTGCCAGCAGCCCGGGAGGTGGGATCGCCTACGAGCAGTACTTC.